The clone carrying this T cell receptor beta chain has only one observation. What it recognizes is unknown. The CDR3 runs to 16 residues. V was clipped by 3 bases and J by 5 bases; unmatched bases: 10. Germline V gene data show CDR1 as MDHEN and CDR2 as SYDVKM. These data originate in a study of cytomegalovirus exposure and HLA in healthy donors. Study conclusions and caveats: Altogether, 150 to 200 TCR beta chains were recorded as cytomegalovirus-associated. The classifier reportedly diagnosed cytomegalovirus status with high sensitivity and specificity. Among the CMV-associated chains, a few were confirmed in vitro as specific for CMV antigens.

The repertoire was sequenced with immunoSEQ multiplex PCR; TCRdb's copy has only in-frame clones and lacks some. The sample shows about 69,000 clones, about 95% of them seen only once. Specimen: PBMCs. This receptor was identified in a woman between 18 and 30 years old in good health and CMV-seronegative. The chain couples TRBV28 to TRBJ2-1; 7 nucleotides align to TRBD2. The CDR3 nucleotides are TGTGCCAGCAGTTTCGGGGGAGGGACCACACACAATGAGCAGTTCTTC. Translation: CASSFGGGTTHNEQFF.